This T cell receptor beta chain was documented in a study of CD8 T cells in ankylosing spondylitis. The study's findings and limits: Matched synovial fluid from ankylosing spondylitis patients was reported to be enriched for disease-linked clones.

TCRdb called the 5' RACE reads again in MiXCR, with one record for every CDR3 protein. The table includes about 310,000 distinct CDR3 sequences, more than 20% detected once. Germline-derived CDR1 and CDR2 are SQVTM and ANQGSEA. Trimming pared 4 bases from V and 9 bases from J, leaving 7 bases between. The CDR3 is made up of 10 amino acids. This clonotype was picked up a small number of times. Its antigen is still unknown. Sequenced input: blood, either unsorted or a sorted T cell fraction (not recorded which). The genes are TRBV29-1 and TRBJ2-1, with unresolved D. The source of this sequence is a female donor with ankylosing spondylitis or in good health (not recorded which). The CDR3 nucleotides are TGCAGCGTTGGGGTACCTGAGCAGTTCTTC. Protein sequence: CSVGVPEQFF.